This TCR beta chain comes out of a study of blood T cells in healthy people across ages. A second roughly 6 to 12 cycle PCR used barcoded and J-beta primers. Every cDNA was tagged by a template-switch adaptor with 12 random nucleotides. TCRdb used MiXCR to reprocess the 5' RACE reads, holding one entry per CDR3 protein. The sample has roughly 930,000 distinct CDR3 sequences; 45% to 50% are singletons. Between the trimmed V and J ends, which lost 5 bases and 3 bases, there was a span of 14 bases. CDR3 length: 13 residues. Germline loops: CDR1 SQVTM, CDR2 ANQGSEA. As regards this clonotype: The antigen is undetermined.

General observations from the study: Researchers said unsorted PBMCs prevented a conclusive naive versus antigen-experienced comparison. Per million T cells, TCR beta diversity dropped roughly linearly as age increased.

Ranging in age from about 6 to 95, the donors were healthy Caucasian individuals from Russia. This clonotype was obtained from a man aged 25 to 45 in good health. This chain joins TRBV29-1 and TRBJ2-7, with D possibly matching TRBD2 (5 bases). Sample: blood. Here the CDR3 reads CSVCPGKDYEQYF. CDR3 nucleotide sequence: TGCAGCGTTTGTCCGGGGAAGGACTACGAGCAGTACTTC.